This T cell receptor (beta chain) was sequenced for a study of Graves' ophthalmopathy and Graves' hyperthyroidism. This clonotype was detected ten times or more. TCR beta CDR3 amplification used RNA transcripts. HTBI-primed RT-PCR formed the first round, and a multiplex PCR formed the second. TCRdb re-derived calls from the multiplex PCR reads in MiXCR, one entry per CDR3 protein. This sample has hundreds of thousands of distinct CDR3 sequences, with approximately 21% found just once. The CDR3 is made up of 17 amino acids. Per germline, CDR1 DFQATT and CDR2 SNEGSKA (reference sequence). Germline trimming cut 3 bases from V and 0 bases from J; bases unmatched to any gene: 10. Patients were left out if they had other autoimmune diseases, uncontrolled infections, pregnancy or lactation.

Input material: peripheral blood. The rearrangement joins TRBV20-1 to TRBJ2-7; 11 positions match TRBD2. The receptor was isolated from a woman aged 18-35 years with stable Graves' hyperthyroidism. The CDR3 nucleotides are TGCAGTGCTAGGCGCCTAGCGGGAGGCATAAACTCCTACGAGCAGTACTTC. It codes for CSARRLAGGINSYEQYF.